These 10 T cell receptor beta chains originate from one sample sequenced in a study of blood T cell repertoires in COVID-19. TCRdb's table, derived via immunoSEQ multiplex PCR, lists solely in-frame clones and lacks some. The sample consists of under 150,000 clones, roughly 79% of them appearing once. What was sequenced was peripheral blood. The receptors here all came from a woman aged 55-70 years with active or convalescent COVID-19.

The chain carries TRBV9 and TRBJ1-2; the D is unclear. Germline V gene data show CDR1 as SGDLS and CDR2 as YYNGEE. The CDR3 is made up of 15 amino acids. Between the trimmed V and J ends, which lost 0 bases and 3 bases, there was a span of 12 bases. For the CDR3, the DNA is TGTGCCAGCAGCGTAGGGGCAGGTTGGGACTATGGCTACACCTTC. Encoded protein: CASSVGAGWDYGYTF.

V is TRBV5-1 and J is TRBJ2-5; D is perhaps TRBD1 (6 bases). This CDR3 is built from 13 residues. Germline V gene lookup returns CDR1 SGHRS and CDR2 YFSETQ. Trimming removed 5 bases at V and 3 bases at J, with 11 bases between. Here the CDR3 reads CASRRTDEETQYF. The CDR3 nucleotides are TGCGCCAGCAGAAGGACAGACGAAGAGACCCAGTACTTC. Full variable domain (remainder filled in from reference TRBV5-1 and TRBJ2-5): KAGVTQTPRYLIKTRGQQVTLSCSPISGHRSVSWYQQTPGQGLQFLFEYFSETQRNKGNFPGRFSGRQFSNSRSEMNVSTLELGDSALYLCASRRTDEETQYFGPGTRLLVL.

The chain couples TRBV29-1 to TRBJ2-3; 9 bases align to TRBD1. The germline CDR1 and CDR2 sequences are SQVTM and ANQGSEA. The CDR3 runs 17 residues. The trim removed 6 bases at V and 4 bases at J, leaving 17 bases unmatched. The CDR3 sequence: CSVPRGTSGTGSDTQYF. As DNA, the CDR3 is TGCAGCGTCCCCAGGGGAACTTCCGGGACAGGGTCAGATACGCAGTATTTT.

This clone was seen only once. The chain joins TRBV28 to TRBJ2-2; D may be TRBD1 (5 bases). The CDR3 has 14 residues. Germline-derived CDR1 and CDR2 are MDHEN and SYDVKM. V lost 8 bases and J 5 bases, leaving 15 bases between the germline ends. The chain's CDR3 is CASWGNRRTGELFF. As DNA, the CDR3 is TGTGCCAGCTGGGGCAACCGACGGACCGGGGAGCTGTTTTTT.

The J gene is TRBJ2-1, the V gene TRBV5-1; TRBD1 might be the D (5 bases). V gave up 0 bases and J gave up 5 bases, with 9 bases separating them. The CDR3 covers 14 residues. From germline, CDR1 is SGHRS and CDR2 YFSETQ. CDR3 loop: CASSLVLQDNEQFF. CDR3 DNA: TGCGCCAGCAGCTTGGTTTTACAGGACAATGAGCAGTTCTTC.

The chain employs TRBV11-1 and TRBJ1-6; D not resolved. V gave up 5 bases and J gave up 3 bases, with 14 bases separating them. Germline CDR1 SGHAT, CDR2 FQDESV (reference sequence). This CDR3 has 16 residues. The CDR3 region is CASSEPVRGYNSPLHF. The DNA for the CDR3 is TGTGCCAGCAGCGAACCTGTCCGAGGCTATAATTCACCCCTCCACTTT.

The chain uses TRBV21-1 and TRBJ1-4; TRBD1, the table's D call, lacks a check against the DNA. TRBV21-1 represents a pseudogene. This CDR3 spans 14 amino acids. In DNA, the CDR3 is TGTGCCAGCAGCCACGACAGGAGTAATGAAAAACTGTTTTTT. Protein product: CASSHDRSNEKLFF.

This sequence joins TRBV19 and TRBJ1-3, with unresolved D. V shed 7 bases and J shed 1 base, with 11 bases lying between them. The CDR3 contains 14 residues. Germline CDR1 is LNHDA and CDR2 is SQIVND (reference sequence). The CDR3 reads CASTPNQSGNTIYF. The CDR3 bases are TGTGCCAGTACCCCTAACCAATCTGGAAACACCATATATTTT.

The gene calls are TRBV9 and TRBJ2-3, with D hard to call. Germline V gene data show CDR1 as SGDLS and CDR2 as YYNGEE. The CDR3 spans 14 residues. V lost 4 bases and J 1 base, leaving 10 bases between the germline ends. CDR3 sequence: CASSFTRGTDTQYF. The CDR3 DNA sequence: TGTGCCAGCAGCTTCACCCGAGGCACAGATACGCAGTATTTT.

The chain joins TRBV7-2 to TRBJ1-3; D is unclear. V was cut by 10 bases and J by 4 bases, with 17 bases left in between. CDR1 and CDR2 (germline): SGHTA, FQGNSA. The CDR3 runs 14 residues. The CDR3 protein is CATARRQLGNTIYF. The CDR3, as DNA: TGTGCCACTGCTAGGCGGCAATTAGGAAACACCATATATTTT.